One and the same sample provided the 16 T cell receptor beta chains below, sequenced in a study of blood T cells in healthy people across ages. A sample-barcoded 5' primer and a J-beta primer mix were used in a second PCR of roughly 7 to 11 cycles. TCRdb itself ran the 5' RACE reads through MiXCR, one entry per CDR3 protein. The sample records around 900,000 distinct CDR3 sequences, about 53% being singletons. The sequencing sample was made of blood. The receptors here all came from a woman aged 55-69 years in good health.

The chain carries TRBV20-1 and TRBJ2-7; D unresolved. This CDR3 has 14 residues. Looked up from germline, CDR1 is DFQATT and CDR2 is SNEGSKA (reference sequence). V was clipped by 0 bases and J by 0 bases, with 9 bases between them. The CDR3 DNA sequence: TGCAGTGCTAGAGACGCCAGGAGCTCCTACGAGCAGTACTTC. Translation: CSARDARSSYEQYF.

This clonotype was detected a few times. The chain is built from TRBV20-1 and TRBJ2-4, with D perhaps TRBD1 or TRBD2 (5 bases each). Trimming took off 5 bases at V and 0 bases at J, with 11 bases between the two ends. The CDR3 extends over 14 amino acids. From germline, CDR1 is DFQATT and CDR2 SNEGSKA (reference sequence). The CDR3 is CSAEGTLAKNIQYF. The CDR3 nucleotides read TGCAGTGCTGAGGGGACGCTAGCCAAAAACATTCAGTACTTC.

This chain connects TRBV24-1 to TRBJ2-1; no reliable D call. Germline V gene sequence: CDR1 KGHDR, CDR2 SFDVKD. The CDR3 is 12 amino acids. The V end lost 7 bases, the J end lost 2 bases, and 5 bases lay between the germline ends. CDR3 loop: CATRGTYNEQFF. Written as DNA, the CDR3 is TGTGCCACCAGGGGAACCTACAATGAGCAGTTCTTC.

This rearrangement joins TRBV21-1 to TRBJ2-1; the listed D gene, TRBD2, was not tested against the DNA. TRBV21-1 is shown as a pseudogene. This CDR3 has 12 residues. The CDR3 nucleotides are TGTGCCAGCAGCAAAGTGGCGGGAGAACGGTTCTTC. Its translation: CASSKVAGERFF.

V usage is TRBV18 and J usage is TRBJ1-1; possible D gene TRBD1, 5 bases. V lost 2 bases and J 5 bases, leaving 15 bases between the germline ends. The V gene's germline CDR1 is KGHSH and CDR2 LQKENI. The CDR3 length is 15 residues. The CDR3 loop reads CASSPLGGEFTEAFF. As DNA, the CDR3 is TGTGCCAGCTCACCATTGGGGGGTGAGTTTACTGAAGCTTTCTTT.

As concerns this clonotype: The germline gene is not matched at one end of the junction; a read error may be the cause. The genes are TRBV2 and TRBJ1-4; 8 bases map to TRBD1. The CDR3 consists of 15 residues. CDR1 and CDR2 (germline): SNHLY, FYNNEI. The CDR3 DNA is TGTGCCTGCAGTGAACAGGGGGTCGAAAGTGAAAAACTGTTTTTT. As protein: CACSEQGVESEKLFF.

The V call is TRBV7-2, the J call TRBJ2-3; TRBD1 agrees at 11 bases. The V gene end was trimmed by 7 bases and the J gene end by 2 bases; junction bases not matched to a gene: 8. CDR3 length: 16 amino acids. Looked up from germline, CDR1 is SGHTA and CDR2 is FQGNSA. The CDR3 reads CASNHWTGGPTDTQYF. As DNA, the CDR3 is TGTGCCAGCAACCACTGGACAGGGGGCCCCACAGATACGCAGTATTTT.

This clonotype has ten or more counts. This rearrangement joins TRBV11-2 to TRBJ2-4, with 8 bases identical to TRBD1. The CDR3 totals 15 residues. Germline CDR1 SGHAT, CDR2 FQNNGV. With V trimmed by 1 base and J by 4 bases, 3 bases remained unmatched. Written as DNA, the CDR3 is TGTGCCAGCAGCTTAGTATGGACAGGGAAAAACATTCAGTACTTC. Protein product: CASSLVWTGKNIQYF.

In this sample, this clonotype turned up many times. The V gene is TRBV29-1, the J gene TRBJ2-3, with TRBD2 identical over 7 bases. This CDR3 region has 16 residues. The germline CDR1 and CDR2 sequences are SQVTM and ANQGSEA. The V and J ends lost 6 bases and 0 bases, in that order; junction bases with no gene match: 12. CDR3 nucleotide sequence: TGCAGCGTCAAGGACCCCCGGACTAGAAGCACAGATACGCAGTATTTT. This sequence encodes CSVKDPRTRSTDTQYF.

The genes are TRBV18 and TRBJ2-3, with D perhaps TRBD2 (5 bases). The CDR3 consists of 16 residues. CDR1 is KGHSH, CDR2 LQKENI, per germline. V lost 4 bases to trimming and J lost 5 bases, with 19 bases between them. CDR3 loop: CASSRGLPQREDTQYF. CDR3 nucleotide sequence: TGTGCCAGCTCACGAGGGCTCCCCCAACGAGAAGATACGCAGTATTTT.

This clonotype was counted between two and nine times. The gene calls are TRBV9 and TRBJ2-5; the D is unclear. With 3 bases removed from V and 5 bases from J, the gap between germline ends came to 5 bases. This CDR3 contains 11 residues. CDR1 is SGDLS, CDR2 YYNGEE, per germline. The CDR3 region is CASSAAETQYF. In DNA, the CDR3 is TGTGCCAGCAGCGCGGCTGAGACCCAGTACTTC.

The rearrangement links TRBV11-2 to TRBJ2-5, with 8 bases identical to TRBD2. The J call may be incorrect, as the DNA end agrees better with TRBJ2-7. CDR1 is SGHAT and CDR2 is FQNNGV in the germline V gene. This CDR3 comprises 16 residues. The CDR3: CASSLVSGLARNEQYF. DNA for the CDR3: TGTGCCAGCAGCTTAGTTTCAGGACTAGCCCGAAACGAGCAGTACTTC.

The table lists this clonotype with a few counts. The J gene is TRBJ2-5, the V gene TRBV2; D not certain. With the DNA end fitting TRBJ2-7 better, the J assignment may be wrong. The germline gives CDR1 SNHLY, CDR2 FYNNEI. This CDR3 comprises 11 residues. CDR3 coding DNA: TGTGCCAGCAGTGCGGAAGGCGAGCAGTACTTC. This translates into CASSAEGEQYF.

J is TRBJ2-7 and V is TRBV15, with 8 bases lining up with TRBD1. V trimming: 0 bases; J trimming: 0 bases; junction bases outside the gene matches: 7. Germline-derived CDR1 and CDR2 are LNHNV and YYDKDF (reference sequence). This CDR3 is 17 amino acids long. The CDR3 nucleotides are TGTGCCACCAGCAGAGATACAGCAGGACAGGGCTCCTACGAGCAGTACTTC. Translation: CATSRDTAGQGSYEQYF.

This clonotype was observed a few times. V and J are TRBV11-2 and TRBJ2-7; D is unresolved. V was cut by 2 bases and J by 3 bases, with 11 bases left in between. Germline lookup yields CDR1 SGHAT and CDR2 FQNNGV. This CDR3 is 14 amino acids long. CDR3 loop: CASSLSLNNYEQYF. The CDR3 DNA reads TGTGCCAGCAGCTTATCTCTTAACAACTACGAGCAGTACTTC.

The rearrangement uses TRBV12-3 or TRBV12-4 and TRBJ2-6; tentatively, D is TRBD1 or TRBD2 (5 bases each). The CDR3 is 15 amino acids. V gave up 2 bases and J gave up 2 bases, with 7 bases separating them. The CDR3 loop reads CASSLQGAGANVLTF. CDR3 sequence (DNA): TGTGCCAGCAGTTTACAGGGAGCTGGGGCCAACGTCCTGACTTTC.